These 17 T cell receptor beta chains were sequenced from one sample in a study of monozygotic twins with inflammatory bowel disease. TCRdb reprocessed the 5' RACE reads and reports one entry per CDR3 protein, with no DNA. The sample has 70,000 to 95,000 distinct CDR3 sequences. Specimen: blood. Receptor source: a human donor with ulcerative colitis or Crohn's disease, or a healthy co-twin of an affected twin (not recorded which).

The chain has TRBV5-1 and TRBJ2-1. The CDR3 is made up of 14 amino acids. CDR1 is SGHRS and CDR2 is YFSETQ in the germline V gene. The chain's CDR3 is CASSLDGDLNEQFF.

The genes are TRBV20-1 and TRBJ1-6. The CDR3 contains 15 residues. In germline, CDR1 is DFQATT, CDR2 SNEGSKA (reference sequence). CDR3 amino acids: CSASFQLSYNSPLHF.

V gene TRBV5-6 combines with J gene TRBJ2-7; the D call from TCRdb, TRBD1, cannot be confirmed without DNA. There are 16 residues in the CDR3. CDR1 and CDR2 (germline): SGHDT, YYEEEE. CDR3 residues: CASSIRDRQSSYEQYF. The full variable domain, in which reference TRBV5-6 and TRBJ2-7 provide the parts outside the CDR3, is DAGVTQSPTHLIKTRGQQVTLRCSPKSGHDTVSWYQQALGQGPQFIFQYYEEEERQRGNFPDRFSGHQFPNYSSELNVNALLLGDSALYLCASSIRDRQSSYEQYFGPGTRLTVT.

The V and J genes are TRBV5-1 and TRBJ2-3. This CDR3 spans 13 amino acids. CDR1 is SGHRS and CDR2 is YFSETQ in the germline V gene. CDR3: CASSLETRDTQYF.

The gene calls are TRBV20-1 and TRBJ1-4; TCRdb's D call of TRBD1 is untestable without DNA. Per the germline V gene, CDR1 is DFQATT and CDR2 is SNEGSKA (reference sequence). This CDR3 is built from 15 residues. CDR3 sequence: CSARRTGGTNGKLFF.

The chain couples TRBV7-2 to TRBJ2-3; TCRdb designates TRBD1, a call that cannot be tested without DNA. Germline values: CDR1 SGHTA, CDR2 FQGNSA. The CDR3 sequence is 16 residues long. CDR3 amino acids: CASSLDVGRITDTQYF.

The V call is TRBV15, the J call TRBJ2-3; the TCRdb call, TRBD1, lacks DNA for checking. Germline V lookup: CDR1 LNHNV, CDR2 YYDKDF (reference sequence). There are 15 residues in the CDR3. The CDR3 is CATSRTGGDTDTQYF.

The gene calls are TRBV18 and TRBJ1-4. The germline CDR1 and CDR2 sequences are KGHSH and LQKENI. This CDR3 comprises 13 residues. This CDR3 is CASLDRTTEKLFF.

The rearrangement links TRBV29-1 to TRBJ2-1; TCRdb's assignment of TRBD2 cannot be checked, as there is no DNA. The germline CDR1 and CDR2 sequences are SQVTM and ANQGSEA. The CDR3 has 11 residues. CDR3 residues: CSVERVHEQFF.

CDR3 loop: CASSRANTQYF. The chain combines TRBV7-9 with TRBJ2-3. There are 11 residues in the CDR3. Looked up from germline, CDR1 is SEHNR and CDR2 is FQNEAQ (reference sequence).

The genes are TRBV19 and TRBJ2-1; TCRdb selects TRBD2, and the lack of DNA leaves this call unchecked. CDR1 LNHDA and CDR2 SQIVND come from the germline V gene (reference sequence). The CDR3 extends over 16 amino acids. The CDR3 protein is CASSVIAGISYNEQFF.

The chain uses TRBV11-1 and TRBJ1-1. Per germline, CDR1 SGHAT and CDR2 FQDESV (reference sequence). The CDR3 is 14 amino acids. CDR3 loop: CASSLTGDGTEAFF.

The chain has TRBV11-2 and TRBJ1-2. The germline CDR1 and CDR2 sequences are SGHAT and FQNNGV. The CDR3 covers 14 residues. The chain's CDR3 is CASSLSTFDYGYTF.

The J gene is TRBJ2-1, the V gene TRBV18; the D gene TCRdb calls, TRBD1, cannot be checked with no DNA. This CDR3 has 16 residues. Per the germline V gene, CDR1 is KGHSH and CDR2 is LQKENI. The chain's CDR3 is CASSPAGTGGYNEQFF.

The CDR3 protein is CSARDPGTGGFWTF. V is TRBV20-1 and J is TRBJ1-2; the TRBD1 assignment by TCRdb is unverifiable without DNA. Germline-derived CDR1 and CDR2 are DFQATT and SNEGSKA (reference sequence). The CDR3 has 14 residues.

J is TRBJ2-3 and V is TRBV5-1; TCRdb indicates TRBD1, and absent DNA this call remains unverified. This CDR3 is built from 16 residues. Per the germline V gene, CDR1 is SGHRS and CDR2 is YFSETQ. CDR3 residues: CASSPPQAARIDTQYF.

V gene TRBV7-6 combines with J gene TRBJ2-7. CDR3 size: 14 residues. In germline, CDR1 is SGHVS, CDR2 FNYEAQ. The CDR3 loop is CASSTRTGGYEQYF.